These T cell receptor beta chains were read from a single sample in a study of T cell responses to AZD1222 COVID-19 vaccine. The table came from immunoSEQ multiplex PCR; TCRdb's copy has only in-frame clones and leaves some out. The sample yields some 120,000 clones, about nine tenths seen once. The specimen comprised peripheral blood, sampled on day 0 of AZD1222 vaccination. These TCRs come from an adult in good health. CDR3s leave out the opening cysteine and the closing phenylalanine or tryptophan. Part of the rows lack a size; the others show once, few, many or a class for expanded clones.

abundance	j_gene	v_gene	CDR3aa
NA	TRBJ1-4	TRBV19	ASSIWSDWLGEKLF
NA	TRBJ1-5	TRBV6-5	ASTWGWGQPQH
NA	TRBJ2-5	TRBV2	ASKVEIGETQY
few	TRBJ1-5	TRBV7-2	ASSLGVNQPQH
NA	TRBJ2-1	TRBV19	ASSPDGSSYNEQF
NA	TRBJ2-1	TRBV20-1	SASPTVVQGVADEQF
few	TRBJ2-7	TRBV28	ASQGGRYEQY
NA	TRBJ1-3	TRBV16	ASSPLKGQRVY
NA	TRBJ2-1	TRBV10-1	ASSGGQSSTNEQF
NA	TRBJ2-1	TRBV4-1	ASSQETGGGQF
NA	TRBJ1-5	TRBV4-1	ASTQGVWSNQPQH
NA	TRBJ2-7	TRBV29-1	SVATAGTGAYEQY
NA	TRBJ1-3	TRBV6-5	ASSFQGLQNTIY
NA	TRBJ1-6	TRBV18	ASSPPPVSPLH
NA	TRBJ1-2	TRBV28	ASSSGGQGYYGYT
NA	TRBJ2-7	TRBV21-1	ASRSGKQSYEQY
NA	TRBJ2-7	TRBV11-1	ASSLDLARSTEQY
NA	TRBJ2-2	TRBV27	ASSLRGGIAGELF
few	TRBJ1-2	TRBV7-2	ASSPDRNYGYT
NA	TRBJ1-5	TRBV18	ASSPGGEQPQH
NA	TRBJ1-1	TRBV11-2	ASSSSPAIQNTEAF
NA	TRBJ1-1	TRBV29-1	SGLSPRGTEAF
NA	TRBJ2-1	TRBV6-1	ASSEDRAYEQF
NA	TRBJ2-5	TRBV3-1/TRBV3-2	ASSQDFSSGTQY
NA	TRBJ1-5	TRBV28	ASSYLVEGDQPQH
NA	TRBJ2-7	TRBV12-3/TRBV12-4	ASVKGADHEQY
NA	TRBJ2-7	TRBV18	ASSPPGLAGSEQY
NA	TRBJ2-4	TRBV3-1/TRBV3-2	ASSQPGLAGVTMY